These T cell receptor beta chains were read from a single sample in a study of blood T cell repertoires in COVID-19. Here immunoSEQ multiplex PCR was the method, and the copy in TCRdb shows in-frame clones only, minus some. The sample lists more than 100,000 clones, around 89% occurring once. What was sequenced was peripheral blood. These receptors all come from a man aged 50 to 60 with active or convalescent COVID-19. Each CDR3 is given with its conserved first and last residue. D genes are given only for firm matches. The size entry is marked missing in some rows and otherwise reads once, few, many or a size class.

>TRBJ2-5|14|TRBD2|TRBV5-1|-
TGCGCCAGCAGCCCCGGGACTAGCATGGAGACCCAGTACTTC
CASSPGTSMETQYF
>TRBJ1-2|16|TRBD1|TRBV6-1|-
TGTGCCAGCAGTGAAGCGTCGACAGGGGGCGCCTTTGGCTACACCTTC
CASSEASTGGAFGYTF
>TRBJ1-5|13|-|TRBV19|-
TGTGCCAGTAGAGGCGGGACCGGACAGCCCCAGCATTTT
CASRGGTGQPQHF
>TRBJ2-1|14|-|TRBV11-2|-
TGTGCCAGCAGCCCATCGAGGCTAGCGTATGAGCAGTTCTTC
CASSPSRLAYEQFF
>TRBJ1-1|16|-|TRBV6-2/TRBV6-3|once
TGTGCCAGCAGTTACTCGGGCAGGGGAATTTACACTGAAGCTTTCTTT
CASSYSGRGIYTEAFF
>TRBJ2-1|18|TRBD1|TRBV9|-
TGTGCCAGCAGCGTAGTGGGGCGACAGGGCAAATCCTACAATGAGCAGTTCTTC
CASSVVGRQGKSYNEQFF
>TRBJ1-5|12|TRBD1|TRBV23-1|-
TGCGCCAGCAGTGCAGGGGGAGAGCCCCAGCATTTT
CASSAGGEPQHF
>TRBJ1-5|13|-|TRBV30|-
TGTGCCTGGAGTGTCCAGGGAAATCAGCCCCAGCATTTT
CAWSVQGNQPQHF
>TRBJ1-1|16|-|TRBV24-1|few
TGTGCCACCAGTGACGACTACAGGGAGACTGGCACTGAAGCTTTCTTT
CATSDDYRETGTEAFF
>TRBJ2-5|14|-|TRBV2|once
TGTGCCAGCAGGTCGGGATCCGGAGGGGAGACCCAGTACTTC
CASRSGSGGETQYF
>TRBJ1-1|13|TRBD1|TRBV19|-
TGTGCCAGTAGTAAAAAGGGGGCTCGTGAAGCTTTCTTT
CASSKKGAREAFF
>TRBJ2-5|15|-|TRBV5-4|-
TGTGCCAGCAGCTTGAAATCTGGGGGCCCAGAGACCCAGTACTTC
CASSLKSGGPETQYF
>TRBJ1-2|14|-|TRBV5-1|-
TGCGCCAGCAGCTCAGAGGGCAGGCACTATGGCTACACCTTC
CASSSEGRHYGYTF
>TRBJ2-5|12|-|TRBV19|-
TGTGCCAGTAGTACCCAACAAGAGACCCAGTACTTC
CASSTQQETQYF
>TRBJ2-5|15|-|TRBV29-1|-
TGCAGCGTTGAAGTTGAAGGGGTGGTCTCGGAGACCCAGTACTTC
CSVEVEGVVSETQYF
>TRBJ2-5|15|TRBD1|TRBV24-1|-
TGTGCCACCAGTGACCCGGGACAGGGAGGAGAGACCCAGTACTTC
CATSDPGQGGETQYF
>TRBJ1-3|14|-|TRBV6-5|-
TGTGCCAGCAGTCCACTGATCTCTGGAAACACCATATATTTT
CASSPLISGNTIYF
>TRBJ2-2|15|TRBD1|TRBV28|-
TGTGCCAGCAGTAAGACAGGGGGCGGGACCGGGGAGCTGTTTTTT
CASSKTGGGTGELFF
>TRBJ1-1|13|-|TRBV28|once
TGTGCCAGCAGTTTAACTCGGAACACTGAAGCTTTCTTT
CASSLTRNTEAFF
>TRBJ2-1|17|TRBD2|TRBV20-1|-
TGCAGTGCTAGTGGGACTAGCGGGACTCCCTCCCACAATGAGCAGTTCTTC
CSASGTSGTPSHNEQFF
>TRBJ2-5|15|TRBD1|TRBV30|-
TGTGCCTGGCAGCCGGGGACAGTATTTCAAGAGACCCAGTACTTC
CAWQPGTVFQETQYF
>TRBJ2-2|13|-|TRBV3-1/TRBV3-2|-
TGTGCCAGCAGCCTGACAGTAACCGGGGAGCTGTTTTTT
CASSLTVTGELFF
>TRBJ1-5|14|-|TRBV10-3|-
TGTGCCATCAGTGAGGCGGGCTCCAATCAGCCCCAGCATTTT
CAISEAGSNQPQHF
>TRBJ2-2|15|-|TRBV11-2|once
TGTGCCAGCAGCCCGGGTTGGGCGAACACCGGGGAGCTGTTTTTT
CASSPGWANTGELFF
>TRBJ1-3|15|-|TRBV6-1|-
TGTGCCAGCAGTGACCCCCCACTTTCTGGAAACACCATATATTTT
CASSDPPLSGNTIYF
>TRBJ1-3|14|-|TRBV6-5|-
TGTGCCAGCAGTTACCGCGGCTCTGGAAACACCATATATTTT
CASSYRGSGNTIYF
>TRBJ1-3|19|-|TRBV30|-
TGTGCCTGGAGTGACCGGGATCCATTTTTCTTTAGCTCTGGAAACACCATATATTTT
CAWSDRDPFFFSSGNTIYF
>TRBJ1-3|16|-|TRBV3-1/TRBV3-2|once
TGTGCCAGCAGCCAACAAGAGCCGTTCGCACGAAACACCATATATTTT
CASSQQEPFARNTIYF
>TRBJ2-3|18|TRBD1|TRBV27|-
TGTGCCAGCAGTTTAACAGGACAGGGGAGACGGAGCACAGATACGCAGTATTTT
CASSLTGQGRRSTDTQYF
>TRBJ1-1|14|-|TRBV9|-
TGTGCCAGCAGCGCCAGTGGACAGAACACTGAAGCTTTCTTT
CASSASGQNTEAFF
>TRBJ2-1|14|TRBD1|TRBV19|-
TGTGCCAGTAGTCCCCTGACAGGGGGCCATAAGCAGTTCTTC
CASSPLTGGHKQFF
>TRBJ1-2|16|-|TRBV6-5|-
TGTGCCAGCAGTTACTCGATCCCTGGACAGAACTATGGCTACACCTTC
CASSYSIPGQNYGYTF
>TRBJ2-3|17|TRBD2|TRBV24-1|-
TGTGCCACCAGTGATCCACTAGCGGGGGGGAGTCCAGATACGCAGTATTTT
CATSDPLAGGSPDTQYF
>TRBJ1-5|14|-|TRBV2|-
TGTGCCAGCAGTGGTGGCAGGGGCAATCAGCCCCAGCATTTT
CASSGGRGNQPQHF
>TRBJ2-1|18|TRBD2|TRBV5-1|-
TGCGCCAGCAGCTTCCCTAGCGGGGGGTCCTCCTCCTACAATGAGCAGTTCTTC
CASSFPSGGSSSYNEQFF
>TRBJ2-3|18|TRBD1|TRBV7-8|-
TGTGCCAGCAGCTTAGCGATACCGGGACAGGGGGTAACAGATACGCAGTATTTT
CASSLAIPGQGVTDTQYF
>TRBJ2-3|16|-|TRBV5-6|once
TGTGCCAGCAGCTTGGGTCTGACAGAGAGCACAGATACGCAGTATTTT
CASSLGLTESTDTQYF
>TRBJ1-2|13|TRBD1|TRBV30|-
TGTGCCTGGACCGCGACAGGGACTTATGGCTACACCTTC
CAWTATGTYGYTF
>TRBJ2-2|14|-|TRBV5-6|-
TGTGCCAGCAGCTTGTTAGAAAACACCGGGGAGCTGTTTTTT
CASSLLENTGELFF
>TRBJ2-1|14|TRBD2|TRBV15|-
TGTGCCACCAGCAGAGATCTCGGCGGGGGTGAGCAGTTCTTC
CATSRDLGGGEQFF
>TRBJ2-2|13|-|TRBV6-4|-
TGTGCCAGCAGTGCCGGGTTAACCGGGGAGCTGTTTTTT
CASSAGLTGELFF
>TRBJ1-2|14|-|TRBV6-2/TRBV6-3|-
TGTGCCAGCAGTTACGAGGAAGGGGGCTATGGCTACACCTTC
CASSYEEGGYGYTF
>TRBJ1-1|15|TRBD1|TRBV18|once
TGTGCCAGCTCACCACCGACAGGGGGCAGGACTGAAGCTTTCTTT
CASSPPTGGRTEAFF